This T cell receptor beta chain derives from a study of blood T cell repertoires in COVID-19. Trimming took 7 bases from V and 4 from J; bases not matched to a gene: 8. CDR3 length equals 14 residues. Germline V gene sequence: CDR1 SEHNR, CDR2 FQNEAQ (reference sequence). The repertoire was sequenced with immunoSEQ multiplex PCR; TCRdb's copy has only in-frame clones and lacks some. The sample holds 99,000 or so clones; less than 90% are singletons and the top ten take roughly 2.1%. This chain links TRBV7-9 with TRBJ1-1, with TRBD1 matching over 8 bases. The source is a man between 65 and 85 years old with active or convalescent COVID-19. Sequenced: peripheral blood. CDR3 sequence reads: CASTVDREATEAFF. The CDR3 bases are TGTGCCAGCACCGTGGACAGGGAGGCCACTGAAGCTTTCTTT.